This TCR beta chain was identified in a study of a mutant IDH1 vaccine in newly diagnosed glioma. Sequencing used immunoSEQ multiplex PCR; TCRdb keeps in-frame clones, though not all of them. The table includes roughly 50,000 clones, 79% detected once. Stated time point: week 35, safety follow-up. A single vaccine dose contained 300 ug of mutant IDH1 20-mer peptide, and topical imiquimod was used with it. Patients were given eight vaccinations, scheduled in weeks 1, 3, 5, 7, 11, 15, 19 and 23. The V gene end was trimmed by 5 bases and the J gene end by 3 bases; junction bases not matched to a gene: 8. This CDR3 spans 15 amino acids. Germline V gene sequence: CDR1 LNHDA, CDR2 SQIVND (reference sequence). Details on this clone: Its antigen is unknown.

The source was PBMCs, collected from a glioma patient whose treatment included an IDH1 peptide vaccine. This clonotype was sampled from a man aged 40-49 years with glioma. This chain joins TRBV19 and TRBJ1-2, with 8 positions matching TRBD1. The CDR3: CASSSDQGADYGYTF. CDR3 bases: TGTGCCAGTAGTTCGGATCAGGGGGCTGACTATGGCTACACCTTC.